Shown below are 5 T cell receptor beta chains from a single sample sequenced in a study of early T cells in non-severe SARS-CoV-2 infection. TCRdb reprocessed the 5' RACE reads with MiXCR, giving one entry per CDR3 protein. The profile shows 50,000 to 60,000 distinct CDR3 sequences, more than 6.5% of them singletons. The sample consisted of whole blood, taken at baseline. These receptor sequences come from an adult who was a healthcare worker with PCR-confirmed SARS-CoV-2 infection or an uninfected control (not recorded which).

This clonotype showed up many times. The V and J genes are TRBV20-1 and TRBJ2-7; 10 bases fit TRBD1. This CDR3 region has 14 residues. The germline V gene encodes CDR1 DFQATT and CDR2 SNEGSKA (reference sequence). V shed 2 bases, J shed 3 bases, and the junction held 4 bases outside the gene matches. The CDR3 reads CSARRQGAHYEQYF. The CDR3 DNA follows: TGCAGTGCTAGACGACAGGGGGCCCACTACGAGCAGTACTTC.

This clonotype has a count of ten or more. The genes are TRBV28 and TRBJ1-2; 9 bases are a match to TRBD1. After removal of 3 bases from V and 8 bases from J, the junction contained 1 base not matched to a gene. The CDR3 extends over 12 amino acids. Germline values: CDR1 MDHEN, CDR2 SYDVKM. CDR3 residues: CASSFTGGGYTF. The CDR3 bases are TGTGCCAGCAGTTTCACAGGGGGCGGCTACACCTTC.

The rearrangement uses TRBV20-1 and TRBJ2-4; D possibly corresponds to TRBD2 (6 bases). V was clipped by 6 bases and J by 0 bases, with 15 bases between them. From germline, CDR1 is DFQATT and CDR2 SNEGSKA (reference sequence). This CDR3 spans 15 amino acids. The CDR3 sequence is CSAPGETLAKNIQYF. DNA of the CDR3: TGCAGTGCCCCGGGGGAAACTCTAGCCAAAAACATTCAGTACTTC.

This clonotype was seen a few times. The rearrangement uses TRBV19 and TRBJ2-2; 10 nucleotides line up with TRBD1. Germline loops: CDR1 LNHDA, CDR2 SQIVND (reference sequence). CDR3 length equals 15 residues. J lost 5 bases, V lost 6 bases, and 6 bases had no gene match. This CDR3 is CASRDRGRRTGELFF. As DNA, the CDR3 is TGTGCCAGTAGAGACAGGGGGCGCAGAACCGGGGAGCTGTTTTTT.

The V gene is TRBV2, the J gene TRBJ2-3; 8 bases line up with TRBD1. V shed 6 bases, J shed 4 bases, and the junction held 0 bases outside the gene matches. The CDR3 extends over 12 amino acids. In germline, CDR1 is SNHLY, CDR2 FYNNEI. CDR3 in amino acids: CASRTGADTQYF. The DNA of the CDR3 is TGTGCCAGCAGGACAGGGGCAGATACGCAGTATTTT.